The T cell receptor beta chain under discussion was sequenced for a study of cytomegalovirus exposure and HLA in healthy donors. Study observations and caveats: V- and J-gene trimming in TCR beta was tied to a missense DCLRE1C variant by an analysis performed later. Later analysis found that TCR beta chains associated with HLA were more clonally expanded than other, equally common chains.

Germline V gene sequence: CDR1 PRHDT, CDR2 FYEKMQ (reference sequence). CDR3 length: 18 residues. V gave up 3 bases and J gave up 0 bases, with 19 bases separating them. This clone was seen a few times. The antigen remains undetermined. Researchers ran the PCR with 60 Vbeta and 13 Jbeta primers. Clones were read by immunoSEQ multiplex PCR, and TCRdb kept only the in-frame ones, dropping some. Of 60,000 or so clones listed, roughly 80% are singletons. This chain links TRBV13 with TRBJ2-3; a weak D match, TRBD2 (6 bases). This clonotype was obtained from a woman aged 40 to 55 in good health and CMV-seropositive. The sequencing sample was made of PBMCs. The CDR3 loop reads CASSFKRTLARSTDTQYF. The CDR3 DNA reads as TGTGCCAGCAGCTTTAAACGAACTCTAGCGAGGAGCACAGATACGCAGTATTTT.